Presented here are 13 T cell receptor beta chains from one specimen sequenced in a study of cytomegalovirus exposure and HLA in healthy donors. A multiplex PCR was run with 60 Vbeta primers and 13 Jbeta primers. Using immunoSEQ multiplex PCR, the repertoire was profiled, and TCRdb retains in-frame clones only, with some absent. The repertoire consists of about 76,000 clones, with 60% to 75% occurring once and the leading ten covering around 16%. What was sequenced was PBMCs. The origin of the receptors is a woman in her thirties or forties in good health and CMV-seropositive.

This clone was observed a few times. The chain employs TRBV4-3 and TRBJ2-3; D may be TRBD2 (5 bases). The CDR3 loop spans 13 amino acids. Germline lookup yields CDR1 LGHNA and CDR2 YSLEER. V was cut by 6 bases and J by 2 bases, with 9 bases left in between. The CDR3 DNA reads as TGCGCCAGCAGTCGGGAAAACACAGATACGCAGTATTTT. Its protein is CASSRENTDTQYF.

J is TRBJ2-5 and V is TRBV5-1; 9 positions agree with TRBD2. The J segment lost 5 bases and the V segment lost 8 bases, leaving 10 bases of the junction unmatched. The CDR3 extends over 14 amino acids. Germline V gives CDR1 SGHRS, CDR2 YFSETQ. CDR3 nucleotides: TGCGCCAGTGCGGAGCGGGAGGTCGGGGAGACCCAGTACTTC. Translating gives CASAEREVGETQYF.

The chain uses TRBV18 and TRBJ2-5; D may be TRBD2 (5 bases). From germline, CDR1 is KGHSH and CDR2 LQKENI. The CDR3 covers 12 residues. Deletions cut 1 base from V and 5 bases from J, with 5 bases between. The CDR3 region has the DNA TGTGCCAGCTCACCACGGGAGGAGACCCAGTACTTC. Protein product: CASSPREETQYF.

The chain carries TRBV18 and TRBJ2-3, with D uncertain. The ends were cut back, 4 bases at V and 4 bases at J, with 6 bases in the middle. The CDR3 covers 12 residues. Germline V gene data show CDR1 as KGHSH and CDR2 as LQKENI. CDR3 in amino acids: CASSLSPDTQYF. The CDR3 DNA reads TGTGCCAGCTCACTTAGCCCAGATACGCAGTATTTT.

The V call is TRBV2, the J call TRBJ1-1; D gene ambiguous. The CDR3 has 13 residues. CDR1 and CDR2 (germline): SNHLY, FYNNEI. The V gene lost 6 bases and the J gene lost 3 bases, with 11 bases spanning the gap. This CDR3 is CASSQRVDTEAFF. Written as DNA, the CDR3 is TGTGCCAGCAGCCAACGGGTGGACACTGAAGCTTTCTTT.

The chain has TRBV7-2 and TRBJ2-2; D is possibly TRBD1 (6 bases). The CDR3 is 15 amino acids. CDR1 and CDR2 from the germline V gene are SGHTA and FQGNSA. The V gene lost 5 bases and the J gene lost 3 bases, with 13 bases spanning the gap. This CDR3 reads CASSQDRIYTGELFF. The CDR3, as DNA: TGTGCCAGCAGCCAGGACAGAATATACACCGGGGAGCTGTTTTTT.

The rearrangement links TRBV10-2 to TRBJ1-2; 11 bases agree with TRBD1. The germline V gene has CDR1 WSHSY and CDR2 SAAADI. V shed 2 bases and J 9 bases; nucleotides not matched to a gene: 5. CDR3 length: 14 amino acids. This CDR3 reads CASSETRTGGSYTF. The DNA for the CDR3 is TGCGCCAGCAGTGAGACAAGGACAGGGGGCAGCTACACCTTC.

The chain links TRBV30 to TRBJ1-6; D unresolved. The germline V gene has CDR1 GTSNPN and CDR2 SVGIG (reference sequence). Between the trimmed V and J ends, which lost 3 bases and 0 bases, there was a span of 12 bases. The CDR3 is 16 amino acids. The CDR3 region has the DNA TGTGCCTGGAGGGGGTTGGGGAGCTCCTATAATTCACCCCTCCACTTT. Amino acids: CAWRGLGSSYNSPLHF.

V and J are TRBV5-6 and TRBJ1-4, with D hard to call. CDR3 length: 12 amino acids. Trimming pared 4 bases from V and 6 bases from J, leaving 7 bases between. The germline CDR1 and CDR2 sequences are SGHDT and YYEEEE. The DNA for the CDR3 is TGTGCCAGCAGCAGAGGCTATGAAAAACTGTTTTTT. This gives the protein CASSRGYEKLFF.

The V gene is TRBV6-5, the J gene TRBJ2-2; 8 bases map to TRBD1. The CDR3 has 14 residues. With 2 bases clipped from V and 5 bases from J, the junction kept 1 base outside the gene matches. Germline V gives CDR1 MNHEY, CDR2 SVGAGI. The CDR3 spells CASSYRTGTGELFF. CDR3 DNA: TGTGCCAGCAGTTACAGGACAGGGACCGGGGAGCTGTTTTTT.

This chain uses TRBV4-3 with TRBJ2-1; TRBD2 matches at 7 bases. Trimming took 4 bases from V and 6 from J; bases not matched to a gene: 6. Germline V lookup: CDR1 LGHNA, CDR2 YSLEER. The CDR3 is 14 residues long. CDR3 residues: CASSLIGLVNEQFF. In nucleotides, the CDR3 is TGCGCCAGCAGCCTTATTGGACTAGTCAATGAGCAGTTCTTC.

J is TRBJ2-7 and V is TRBV10-3, with D unresolved. V shed 0 bases and J shed 2 bases, with 5 bases lying between them. Looked up from germline, CDR1 is ENHRY and CDR2 is SYGVKD. This CDR3 contains 13 residues. CDR3 loop: CAISESPTYEQYF. The CDR3 bases are TGTGCCATCAGTGAGTCCCCTACCTACGAGCAGTACTTC.

V gene TRBV9 combines with J gene TRBJ2-7, with 7 bases lining up with TRBD2. The CDR3 length is 14 residues. CDR1 is SGDLS, CDR2 YYNGEE, per germline. The junction had 5 bases not matched to a gene; V was cut back by 4 bases and J by 1 base. DNA of the CDR3: TGTGCCAGCAGCTCGGCGGGAGCGTCCTACGAGCAGTACTTC. Translating it yields CASSSAGASYEQYF.